This T cell receptor (beta chain) was retrieved from a study of cytomegalovirus exposure and HLA in healthy donors. 13 Jbeta primers and 60 Vbeta primers were used for the PCR. Assay used: immunoSEQ multiplex PCR; TCRdb lists only in-frame clones, some missing. The table includes roughly 190,000 clones, around 87% detected once. The CDR3 is made up of 16 amino acids. The V and J ends lost 2 bases and 1 base respectively, with 14 bases between them. Germline loops: CDR1 SGHAT, CDR2 FQNNGV. Material: PBMCs. The rearrangement links TRBV11-2 to TRBJ1-1; tentative D call: TRBD1 (6 bases). This receptor was obtained from a man aged 30 to 45 in good health and CMV-seronegative. As DNA, the CDR3 is TGTGCCAGCAGCTTACACAGGGAAGTCGGGAACACTGAAGCTTTCTTT. It is translated as CASSLHREVGNTEAFF.